What follows are 18 T cell receptor beta chains derived from one specimen sequenced in a study of OX40 agonist ivuxolimab in advanced cancers. Method: immunoSEQ multiplex PCR; TCRdb's copy keeps in-frame clones and lacks some. There are 70,000 to 95,000 clones in the sample; about 89% occur only once, and under 15% lies in the top ten. The sequencing used CD4+ or CD8+ T cells sorted from blood, collected in a trial of the OX40 agonist ivuxolimab. The source is an adult with an advanced solid tumor such as melanoma, head and neck, liver or kidney cancer.

This clone turned up a few times. This chain joins TRBV6-1 and TRBJ2-7; 7 bases align to TRBD2. The CDR3 is 11 amino acids. Germline loops: CDR1 MNHNS, CDR2 SASEGT. V dropped 6 bases and J dropped 7; count of bases not matched to a gene: 3. DNA of the CDR3: TGTGCCAGCAGAAGGGGAGGGGAGCAGTACTTC. This encodes CASRRGGEQYF.

This chain uses TRBV21-1 with TRBJ1-5; the D call in the table, TRBD1, was not verified against the DNA. TRBV21-1 has pseudogene status. The CDR3 is made up of 14 amino acids. The CDR3 reads CASSPGGGRQPQHF. For the CDR3, the DNA is TGTGCCAGCAGCCCCGGAGGGGGCAGGCAGCCCCAGCATTTT.

This clone was seen only once. The chain's CDR3 is CASSLFPNEQFF. CDR3 nucleotide sequence: TGTGCCAGCAGTTTATTTCCCAATGAGCAGTTCTTC. The rearrangement links TRBV27 to TRBJ2-1; no clear D. The CDR3 has 12 residues. Germline CDR1 is MNHEY and CDR2 is SMNVEV (reference sequence). Deletions cut 1 base from V and 6 bases from J, with 4 bases between.

The CDR3 reads CASSSGLYYEQYF. CDR3 bases: TGTGCCAGCAGCTCGGGACTATACTACGAGCAGTACTTC. The V call is TRBV7-2, the J call TRBJ2-7; TRBD2 matches 7 bases. Germline V lookup: CDR1 SGHTA, CDR2 FQGNSA. The CDR3 runs to 13 residues. The ends lost 4 bases at V and 3 bases at J; junction bases unmatched: 3.

V is TRBV6-5 and J is TRBJ2-1; D is perhaps TRBD1 or TRBD2 (5 bases each). This CDR3 has 15 amino acids. With 2 bases removed from V and 2 bases from J, the gap between germline ends came to 10 bases. Germline CDR1 and CDR2: MNHEY and SVGAGI. CDR3 in DNA: TGTGCCAGCAGTTACCTCGGGGCTACCTACAATGAGCAGTTCTTC. This encodes CASSYLGATYNEQFF.

V is TRBV21-1 and J is TRBJ2-1; the D call of TRBD1 is as the table states it, not checked on the DNA. TRBV21-1 is a documented pseudogene. This CDR3 region has 16 residues. The CDR3 DNA follows: TGTGCCAGCAGCAAAATTCCGGGACAGTCTTACAATGAGCAGTTCTTC. This translates into CASSKIPGQSYNEQFF.

V gene TRBV2 combines with J gene TRBJ2-5; no definite D call. In germline, CDR1 is SNHLY, CDR2 FYNNEI. CDR3 length equals 17 residues. Trimming left V 6 bases short and J 3 bases short, with 23 bases between. CDR3 DNA sequence: TGTGCCAGCAGCCGAATTTCCCTGATCCGGGTGGAAGAGACCCAGTACTTC. This sequence encodes CASSRISLIRVEETQYF.

The chain uses TRBV6-5 and TRBJ2-4; 9 bases map to TRBD2. This CDR3 has 15 amino acids. V gave up 7 bases and J gave up 1 base; unmatched junction bases: 5. Germline CDR1 MNHEY, CDR2 SVGAGI. CDR3 sequence reads: CASTAGGGAKNIQYF. The CDR3 region has the DNA TGTGCCAGCACGGCGGGAGGGGGGGCCAAAAACATTCAGTACTTC.

This chain connects TRBV4-2 to TRBJ1-4, with unresolved D. In germline, CDR1 is LGHNA, CDR2 YNFKEQ. CDR3 length: 14 amino acids. V dropped 6 bases and J dropped 0 bases, with 8 bases sitting between them. CDR3 in DNA: TGTGCCAGCAGACAGAGTGCAACTAATGAAAAACTGTTTTTT. Translating it yields CASRQSATNEKLFF.

The gene calls are TRBV29-1 and TRBJ2-7; 7 nucleotides agree with TRBD1. The CDR3 covers 15 residues. Germline V gene data show CDR1 as SQVTM and CDR2 as ANQGSEA. V shed 3 bases and J 0 bases; nucleotides not matched to a gene: 8. CDR3 nucleotide sequence: TGCAGCGTTGATCGAACAGGGGCAGGCTCCTACGAGCAGTACTTC. Translating gives CSVDRTGAGSYEQYF.

This clone was found once. The CDR3, as DNA: TGTGCCAGCAGTGAAGCTGGATTTACGGGGGTCCGGTCCTACGAGCAGTACTTC. Its protein product is CASSEAGFTGVRSYEQYF. The chain employs TRBV6-1 and TRBJ2-7; D possibly corresponds to TRBD2 (6 bases). Germline CDR1 is MNHNS and CDR2 is SASEGT. Trimming cost V 0 bases and J 1 base, with 19 bases left between them. The CDR3 sequence is 18 residues long.

The chain joins TRBV7-9 to TRBJ2-2; 9 bases line up with TRBD1. With 5 bases clipped from V and 3 bases from J, the junction kept 7 bases outside the gene matches. This CDR3 has 16 amino acids. Germline V gene sequence: CDR1 SEHNR, CDR2 FQNEAQ (reference sequence). DNA for the CDR3: TGTGCCAGCAGCCTGCGCAGACAGGGGGACACCGGGGAGCTGTTTTTT. The encoded protein is CASSLRRQGDTGELFF.

This clone was counted a few times. Other DNA variants within this sample encode the same CDR3. CDR3 loop: CASSPGGGPNQPQHF. The CDR3 coding sequence is TGTGCCAGCAGCCCCGGCGGGGGACCCAATCAGCCCCAGCATTTT. This chain uses TRBV7-9 with TRBJ1-5, with a possible D match to TRBD1 (5 bases). Germline V CDR1 and CDR2: SEHNR, FQNEAQ (reference sequence). The CDR3 sequence is 15 residues long. V lost 5 bases, J lost 3 bases, and 14 bases lay in between.

A single count supports this clone. The chain employs TRBV27 and TRBJ2-1; 7 nucleotides agree with TRBD1. The CDR3 length is 17 residues. Germline CDR1 and CDR2: MNHEY and SMNVEV (reference sequence). Losses at the gene ends were 4 bases for V and 6 bases for J; bases not matched to a gene: 15. As DNA, the CDR3 is TGTGCCAGCAGTTCTCCCAGGTTCCGACAGGGTAGCAATGAGCAGTTCTTC. Its translation: CASSSPRFRQGSNEQFF.

This chain connects TRBV9 to TRBJ2-7; 7 nucleotides match TRBD2. After removal of 4 bases from V and 3 bases from J, the junction contained 10 bases not matched to a gene. Germline-derived CDR1 and CDR2 are SGDLS and YYNGEE. The CDR3 contains 15 residues. CDR3 DNA: TGTGCCAGCAGCCCCGGGACTAACACACTCTACGAGCAGTACTTC. Protein: CASSPGTNTLYEQYF.

This chain connects TRBV5-5 to TRBJ2-5, with 9 bases identical to TRBD2. The V gene end was trimmed by 2 bases and the J gene end by 2 bases; junction bases not matched to a gene: 13. The CDR3 is 18 amino acids. Germline assignment: CDR1 SGHKS and CDR2 YYEKEE (reference sequence). For the CDR3, the DNA is TGTGCCAGCAGCTTACCTGATCTACAGACTAGCGGACAAGAGACCCAGTACTTC. It encodes CASSLPDLQTSGQETQYF. Full variable domain (missing parts from reference TRBV5-5 and TRBJ2-5): DAGVTQSPTHLIKTRGQQVTLRCSPISGHKSVSWYQQVLGQGPQFIFQYYEKEERGRGNFPDRFSARQFPNYSSELNVNALLLGDSALYLCASSLPDLQTSGQETQYFGPGTRLLVL.

V gene TRBV7-9 combines with J gene TRBJ1-4, with D unresolved. In germline, CDR1 is SEHNR, CDR2 FQNEAQ (reference sequence). V was pared by 5 bases and J by 1 base, with 11 bases between. The CDR3 sequence is 15 residues long. For the CDR3, the DNA is TGTGCCAGCAGCCCGTACCTTGGAACTAATGAAAAACTGTTTTTT. It encodes CASSPYLGTNEKLFF.

The chain combines TRBV15 with TRBJ1-4; possible D gene TRBD1, 6 bases. The CDR3 has 15 amino acids. Germline assignment: CDR1 LNHNV and CDR2 YYDKDF (reference sequence). The germline V and J ends were trimmed by 3 bases and 1 base, with 9 bases remaining between them. The CDR3 DNA reads as TGTGCCACCAGCAGCCTCAGGGGAACTAATGAAAAACTGTTTTTT. Its protein product is CATSSLRGTNEKLFF.